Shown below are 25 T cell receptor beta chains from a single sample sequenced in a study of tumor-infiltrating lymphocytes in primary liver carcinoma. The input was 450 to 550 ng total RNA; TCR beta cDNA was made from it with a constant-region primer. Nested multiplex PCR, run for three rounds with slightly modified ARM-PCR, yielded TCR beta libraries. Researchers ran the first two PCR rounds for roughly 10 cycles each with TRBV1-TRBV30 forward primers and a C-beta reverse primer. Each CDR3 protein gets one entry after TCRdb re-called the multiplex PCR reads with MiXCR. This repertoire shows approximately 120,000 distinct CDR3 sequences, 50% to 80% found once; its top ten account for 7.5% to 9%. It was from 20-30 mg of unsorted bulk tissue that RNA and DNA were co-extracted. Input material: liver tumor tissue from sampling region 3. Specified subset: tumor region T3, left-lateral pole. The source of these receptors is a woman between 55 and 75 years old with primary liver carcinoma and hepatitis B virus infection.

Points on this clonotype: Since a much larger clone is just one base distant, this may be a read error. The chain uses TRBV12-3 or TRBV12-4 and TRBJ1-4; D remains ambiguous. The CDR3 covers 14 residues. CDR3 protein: CDSSPRRTNEKLFF. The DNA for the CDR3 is TGTGACAGCAGTCCGAGGAGGACTAATGAAAAACTGTTTTTT.

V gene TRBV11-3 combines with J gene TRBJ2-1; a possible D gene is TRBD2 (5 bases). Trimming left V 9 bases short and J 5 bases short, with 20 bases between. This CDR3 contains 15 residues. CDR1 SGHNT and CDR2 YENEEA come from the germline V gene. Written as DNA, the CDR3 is TGTGCCAGTAACCCTCGGGGTAGCAGGAACAATGAGCAGTTCTTC. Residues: CASNPRGSRNNEQFF.

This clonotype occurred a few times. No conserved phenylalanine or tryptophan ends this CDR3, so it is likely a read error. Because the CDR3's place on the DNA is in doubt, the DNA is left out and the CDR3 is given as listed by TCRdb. CDR3 sequence: CASSFGTAAVYL. The chain employs TRBV11-2 and TRBJ2-5; the D segment call TRBD1 is taken from the table without a DNA check. The CDR3 is 12 amino acids long, termini counted. Germline assignment: CDR1 SGHAT and CDR2 FQNNGV.

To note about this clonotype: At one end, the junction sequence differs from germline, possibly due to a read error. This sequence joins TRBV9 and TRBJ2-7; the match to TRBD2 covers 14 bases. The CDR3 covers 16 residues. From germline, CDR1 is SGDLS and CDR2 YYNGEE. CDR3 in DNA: TGTGCCAGGAGCGTCGGGACTAGCGGGAGTTACAACGAGCAGTACTTC. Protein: CARSVGTSGSYNEQYF.

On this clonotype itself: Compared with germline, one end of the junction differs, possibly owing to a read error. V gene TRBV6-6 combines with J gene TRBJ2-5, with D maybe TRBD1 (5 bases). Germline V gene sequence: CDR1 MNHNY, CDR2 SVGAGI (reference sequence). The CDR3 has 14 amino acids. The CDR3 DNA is TGTGCCAGCAGTAATGGGGCAGGAAAGGAGACCCAGTGCTTC. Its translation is CASSNGAGKETQCF.

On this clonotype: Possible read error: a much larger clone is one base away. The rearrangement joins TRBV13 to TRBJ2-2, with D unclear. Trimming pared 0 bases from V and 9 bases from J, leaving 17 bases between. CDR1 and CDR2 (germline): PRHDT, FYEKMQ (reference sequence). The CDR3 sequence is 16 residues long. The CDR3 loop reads CASSLGGATHLRELFF. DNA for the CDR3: TGTGCCAGCAGCTTAGGTGGAGCGACGCACCTAAGGGAGCTGTTTTTT.

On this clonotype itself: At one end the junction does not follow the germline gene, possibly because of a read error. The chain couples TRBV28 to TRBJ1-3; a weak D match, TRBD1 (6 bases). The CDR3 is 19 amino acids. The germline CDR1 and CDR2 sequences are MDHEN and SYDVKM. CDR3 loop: CACSFRKVRRGGDGNTIYF. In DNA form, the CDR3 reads TGTGCCTGCAGTTTTCGGAAGGTCCGAAGAGGGGGAGATGGAAACACCATATATTTT.

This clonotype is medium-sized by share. CDR3 in DNA: TGTGCCAGCAGCTTACAGGGGCTAGAGACCCAGTACTTC. Its protein is CASSLQGLETQYF. V gene TRBV11-2 combines with J gene TRBJ2-5; maybe TRBD1 (6 bases). The ends were cut back, 2 bases at V and 4 bases at J, with 8 bases in the middle. Per germline, CDR1 SGHAT and CDR2 FQNNGV. The CDR3 spans 13 residues.

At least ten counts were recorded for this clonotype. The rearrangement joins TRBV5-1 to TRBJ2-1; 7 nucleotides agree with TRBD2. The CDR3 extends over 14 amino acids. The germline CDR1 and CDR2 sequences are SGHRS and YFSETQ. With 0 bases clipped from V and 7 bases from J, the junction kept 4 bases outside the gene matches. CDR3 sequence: CASSLGGSPNEQFF. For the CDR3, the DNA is TGCGCCAGCAGCTTGGGCGGGAGTCCAAATGAGCAGTTCTTC.

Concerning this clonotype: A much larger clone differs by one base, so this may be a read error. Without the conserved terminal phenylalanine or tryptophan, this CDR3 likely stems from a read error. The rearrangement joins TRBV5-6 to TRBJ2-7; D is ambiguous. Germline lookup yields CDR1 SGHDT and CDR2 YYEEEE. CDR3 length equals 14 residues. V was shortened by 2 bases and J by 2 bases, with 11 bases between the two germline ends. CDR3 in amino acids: CASSFRQEAYEQYL. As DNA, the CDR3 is TGTGCCAGCAGCTTTCGGCAGGAAGCCTACGAGCAGTACTTA.

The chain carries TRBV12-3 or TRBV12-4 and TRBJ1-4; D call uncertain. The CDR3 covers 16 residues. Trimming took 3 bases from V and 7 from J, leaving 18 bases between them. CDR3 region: CASSLVLLWATEKLFF. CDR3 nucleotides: TGTGCCAGCAGTTTGGTACTACTATGGGCTACTGAAAAACTGTTTTTT.

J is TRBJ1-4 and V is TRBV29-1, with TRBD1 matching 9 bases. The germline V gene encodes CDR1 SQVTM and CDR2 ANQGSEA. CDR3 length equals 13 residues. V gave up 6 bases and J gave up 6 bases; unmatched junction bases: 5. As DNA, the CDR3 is TGCAGCGTCGGGACAGGGAGCGATGAAAAACTGTTTTTT. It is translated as CSVGTGSDEKLFF.

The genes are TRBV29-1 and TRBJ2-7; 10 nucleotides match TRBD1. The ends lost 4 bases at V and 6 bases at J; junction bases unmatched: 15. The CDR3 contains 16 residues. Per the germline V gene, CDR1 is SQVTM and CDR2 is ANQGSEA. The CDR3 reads CSVALTRQGAGSEQYF. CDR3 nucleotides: TGCAGCGTTGCTCTTACGAGACAGGGGGCGGGTTCCGAGCAGTACTTC.

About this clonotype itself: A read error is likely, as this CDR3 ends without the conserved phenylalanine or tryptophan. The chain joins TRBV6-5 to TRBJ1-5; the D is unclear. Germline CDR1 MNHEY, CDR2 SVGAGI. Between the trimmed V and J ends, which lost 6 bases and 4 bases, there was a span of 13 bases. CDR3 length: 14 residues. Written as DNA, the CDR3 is TGTGCCAGCAGAGCCGTGGCAGATAATCAGCCCCAGCATCTT. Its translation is CASRAVADNQPQHL.

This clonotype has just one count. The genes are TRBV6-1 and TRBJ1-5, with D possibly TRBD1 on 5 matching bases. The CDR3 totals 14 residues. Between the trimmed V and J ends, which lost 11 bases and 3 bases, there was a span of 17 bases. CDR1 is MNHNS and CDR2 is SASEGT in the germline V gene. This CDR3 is CAGIPPGHNQPQHF. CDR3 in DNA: TGTGCCGGCATTCCCCCAGGACACAATCAGCCCCAGCATTTT.

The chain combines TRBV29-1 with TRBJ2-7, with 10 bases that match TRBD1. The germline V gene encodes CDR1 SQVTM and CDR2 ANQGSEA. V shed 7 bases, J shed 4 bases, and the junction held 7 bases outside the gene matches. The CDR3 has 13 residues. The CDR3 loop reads CSARQGADYEQYF. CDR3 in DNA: TGCAGCGCTAGACAGGGGGCAGATTACGAGCAGTACTTC.

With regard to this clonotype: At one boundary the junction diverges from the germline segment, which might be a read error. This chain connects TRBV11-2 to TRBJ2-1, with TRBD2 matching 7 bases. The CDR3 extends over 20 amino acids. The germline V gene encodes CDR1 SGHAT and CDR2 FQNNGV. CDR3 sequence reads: CASSPHGTNGIHWFGNEQFF. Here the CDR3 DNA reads TGCGCCAGCAGCCCTCACGGGACTAACGGGATTCATTGGTTTGGCAATGAGCAGTTCTTC.

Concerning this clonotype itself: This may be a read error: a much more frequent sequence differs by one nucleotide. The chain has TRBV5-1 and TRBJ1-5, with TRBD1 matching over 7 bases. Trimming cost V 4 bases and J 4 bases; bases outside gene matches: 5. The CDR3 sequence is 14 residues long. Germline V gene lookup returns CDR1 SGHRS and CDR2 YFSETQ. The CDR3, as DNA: TGCGCCAGCAGCGTATCAGGGGGGAATCAGCCCCAGCATTTT. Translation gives CASSVSGGNQPQHF.

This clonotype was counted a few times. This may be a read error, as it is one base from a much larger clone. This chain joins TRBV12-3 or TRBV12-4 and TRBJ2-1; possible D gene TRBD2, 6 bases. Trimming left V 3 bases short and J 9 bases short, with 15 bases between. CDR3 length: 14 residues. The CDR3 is CASSLAGRSIEQFF. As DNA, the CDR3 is TGTGCCAGCAGTTTGGCCGGGAGAAGCATTGAGCAGTTCTTC.

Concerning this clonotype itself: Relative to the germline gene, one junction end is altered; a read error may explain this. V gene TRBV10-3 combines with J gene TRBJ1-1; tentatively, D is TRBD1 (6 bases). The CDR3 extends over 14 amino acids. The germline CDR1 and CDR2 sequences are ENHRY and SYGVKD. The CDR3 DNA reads TGTGCCAACAGTGAGCAGAGGGGGGACACTGAAGCTTTCTTT. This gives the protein CANSEQRGDTEAFF.

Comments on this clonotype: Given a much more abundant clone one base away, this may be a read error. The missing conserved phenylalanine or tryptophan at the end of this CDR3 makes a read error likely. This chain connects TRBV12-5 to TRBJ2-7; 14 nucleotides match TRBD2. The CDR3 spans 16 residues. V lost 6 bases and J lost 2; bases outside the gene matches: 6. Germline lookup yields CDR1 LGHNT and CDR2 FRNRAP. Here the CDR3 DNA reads TGTGCTAGTGGCACCGGGACTAGCGGGAGAGCCTACGAGCAGTACATC. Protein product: CASGTGTSGRAYEQYI.

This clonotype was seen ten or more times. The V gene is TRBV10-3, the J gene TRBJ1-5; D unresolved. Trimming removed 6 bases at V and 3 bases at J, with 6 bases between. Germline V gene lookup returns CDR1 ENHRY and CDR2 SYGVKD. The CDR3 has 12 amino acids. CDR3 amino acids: CAIRDDNQPQHF. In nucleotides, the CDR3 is TGTGCCATCAGGGATGACAATCAGCCCCAGCATTTT.

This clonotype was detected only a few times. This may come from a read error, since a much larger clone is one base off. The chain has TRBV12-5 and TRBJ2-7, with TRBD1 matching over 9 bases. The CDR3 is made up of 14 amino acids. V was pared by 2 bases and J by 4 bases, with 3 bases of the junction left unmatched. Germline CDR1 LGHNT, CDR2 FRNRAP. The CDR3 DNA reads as TGTGCTAGTGGTTTGACAGGGGGCTCTTACGAGCAGTACTTC. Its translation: CASGLTGGSYEQYF.

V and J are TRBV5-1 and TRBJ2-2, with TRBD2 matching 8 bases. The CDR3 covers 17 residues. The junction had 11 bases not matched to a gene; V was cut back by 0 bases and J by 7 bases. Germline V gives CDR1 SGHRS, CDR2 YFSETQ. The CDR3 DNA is TGCGCCAGCAGCTTGGCCAACCTAGCGGGCGGTATCGGGGAGCTGTTTTTT. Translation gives CASSLANLAGGIGELFF. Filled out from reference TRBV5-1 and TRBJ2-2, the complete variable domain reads KAGVTQTPRYLIKTRGQQVTLSCSPISGHRSVSWYQQTPGQGLQFLFEYFSETQRNKGNFPGRFSGRQFSNSRSEMNVSTLELGDSALYLCASSLANLAGGIGELFFGEGSRLTVL.

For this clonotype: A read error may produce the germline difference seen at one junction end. The CDR3 coding sequence is TGTGCAAGCAGCCACAGCATCGTGGAGCTGTTTTTT. This translates into CASSHSIVELFF. The chain joins TRBV12-3 or TRBV12-4 to TRBJ2-2; D remains ambiguous. CDR3 length: 12 residues.